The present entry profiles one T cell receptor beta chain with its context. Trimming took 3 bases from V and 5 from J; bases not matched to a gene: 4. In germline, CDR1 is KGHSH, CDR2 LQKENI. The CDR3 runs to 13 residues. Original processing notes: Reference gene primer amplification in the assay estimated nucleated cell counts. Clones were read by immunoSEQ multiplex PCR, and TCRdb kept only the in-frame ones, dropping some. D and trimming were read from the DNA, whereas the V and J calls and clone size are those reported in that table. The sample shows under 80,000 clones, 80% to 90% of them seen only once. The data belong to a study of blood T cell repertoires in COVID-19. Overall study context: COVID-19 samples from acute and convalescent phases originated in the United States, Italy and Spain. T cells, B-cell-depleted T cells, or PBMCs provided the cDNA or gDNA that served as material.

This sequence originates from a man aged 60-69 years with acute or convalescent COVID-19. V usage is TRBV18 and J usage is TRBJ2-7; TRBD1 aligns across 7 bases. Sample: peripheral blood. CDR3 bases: TGTGCCAGCTCACCCCCGACAGGGAACGAGCAGTACTTC. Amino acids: CASSPPTGNEQYF. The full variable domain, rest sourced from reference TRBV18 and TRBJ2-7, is NAGVMQNPRHLVRRRGQEARLRCSPMKGHSHVYWYRQLPEEGLKFMVYLQKENIIDESGMPKERFSAEFPKEGPSILRIQQVVRGDSAAYFCASSPPTGNEQYFGPGTRLTVT.